This record looks at one T cell receptor (beta chain) sequence and its context. The antigen is not known. The data stem from a study of graft-versus-host responses after intestinal transplantation. Study context: Recipients across the board were started on anti-thymocyte globulin induction, then kept on tacrolimus and steroids for two to three years.

Clones were sequenced by immunoSEQ multiplex PCR, and TCRdb holds only the in-frame ones, with some missing. The table shows about 110,000 clones, with around 93% occurring only once. Trimming stripped 1 base from V and 3 bases from J, with 15 bases between. Germline assignment: CDR1 SEHNR and CDR2 FQNEAQ (reference sequence). This CDR3 is built from 16 residues. The chain links TRBV7-9 to TRBJ1-1; D unresolved. Material: unstimulated CD8+ T cells sorted from spleen or lymph node cells, obtained before intestinal transplant. The sequence was obtained from a human donor who received an intestinal transplant. CDR3 loop: CASSLGVWRWDTEAFF. DNA of the CDR3: TGTGCCAGCAGCTTAGGTGTGTGGCGGTGGGACACTGAAGCTTTCTTT.